This T cell receptor beta chain came from a study of blood T cell repertoires in COVID-19. Sequencing used immunoSEQ multiplex PCR; TCRdb keeps in-frame clones, though not all of them. The sample includes some 530,000 clones, approximately 91% of them seen just once. The CDR3 contains 16 residues. The germline V gene has CDR1 SGHTA and CDR2 FQGNSA. Trimming took 2 bases from V and 1 from J, leaving 13 bases between them. The clonotype comes from a woman aged 55-75 years who had recovered from COVID-19. The V gene is TRBV7-2, the J gene TRBJ2-3; D might be TRBD2 (6 bases). The sample consisted of PBMCs or T cells enriched from blood (not recorded which). The CDR3 nucleotides are TGTGCCAGCAGCTTATCCGCGGGGACCCGCACAGATACGCAGTATTTT. Translating gives CASSLSAGTRTDTQYF. Based on the CDR3 plus reference TRBV7-2 and TRBJ2-3, the full variable domain is GAGVSQSPSNKVTEKGKDVELRCDPISGHTALYWYRQSLGQGLEFLIYFQGNSAPDKSGLPSDRFSAERTGGSVSTLTIQRTQQEDSAVYLCASSLSAGTRTDTQYFGPGTRLTVL.